This T cell receptor (beta chain) was recorded in a study of cytomegalovirus exposure and HLA in healthy donors. Study observations and caveats: One cluster of highly shared sequence variants probably arose as a sequencing artifact.

The PCR used 60 Vbeta and 13 Jbeta primers. TCRdb keeps only in-frame clones here, not all; method: immunoSEQ multiplex PCR. This table holds some 150,000 clones, roughly 80% found once. Germline V lookup: CDR1 SGHNT, CDR2 YYREEE (reference sequence). The CDR3 totals 14 residues. V shed 4 bases and J 6 bases; nucleotides not matched to a gene: 7. For this clone: Antigen: not known.

The sequenced sample was PBMCs. The genes are TRBV5-4 and TRBJ1-2; TRBD1 matches at 9 bases. This TCR derives from a woman aged 50 to 60 in good health and CMV-seropositive. Here the CDR3 DNA reads TGTGCCAGCAGCGGGAGGACAGGGGAGCATGGCTACACCTTC. Translation: CASSGRTGEHGYTF.